This T cell receptor beta chain is drawn from a study of cytomegalovirus exposure and HLA in healthy donors. General study findings and limits: The study put some 160 TCR beta chains on its list as cytomegalovirus-associated.

Clones were sequenced by immunoSEQ multiplex PCR, and TCRdb holds only the in-frame ones, with some missing. The data contain 280,000 or so clones, more than 75% of them singletons. J gave up 1 base and V 2 bases, and 2 bases lay outside the gene matches. The CDR3 has 16 amino acids. Looked up from germline, CDR1 is LNHNV and CDR2 is YYDKDF (reference sequence). Remarks on this clone: Its antigen is not known.

The TCR was taken from a woman younger than 30 in good health and CMV-seronegative. The sequencing sample was made of PBMCs. J is TRBJ2-2 and V is TRBV15; TRBD2 matches at 9 bases. The DNA of the CDR3 is TGTGCCACCAGCAGAAGAGCGGGAGGGAACACCGGGGAGCTGTTTTTT. This sequence encodes CATSRRAGGNTGELFF. Combining the CDR3 with reference TRBV15 and TRBJ2-2 gives the whole variable domain DAMVIQNPRYQVTQFGKPVTLSCSQTLNHNVMYWYQQKSSQAPKLLFHYYDKDFNNEADTPDNFQSRRPNTSFCFLDIRSPGLGDTAMYLCATSRRAGGNTGELFFGEGSRLTVL.